The present T cell receptor (beta chain) was sequenced within a study of cytomegalovirus exposure and HLA in healthy donors (dated by TCRdb to between 2016 and 2019). For context, the study as a whole: According to a later analysis, one platform produced both the roughly 130 validation repertoires and the 670 or so repertoires of the first cohort. The study aimed to test whether cataloging public T cell receptors could reveal signatures of past pathogen exposure. Along with the roughly 700-subject first cohort, a separate validation cohort of 120 different subjects was used. High-throughput TCR immunosequencing, statistical association of individual TCRs with disease status, and machine learning were combined to predict cytomegalovirus infection status. General findings and caveats noted by the study authors: In vitro tests confirmed that three of the cytomegalovirus-associated TCR beta chains recognize cytomegalovirus antigens. All 120 or so repertoires were used to score co-occurrence in the validation cohort in a later analysis, because that analysis had no HLA typing for the cohort. Cytomegalovirus status was reported to be diagnosed by the classifier with high specificity and sensitivity in both the original and validation cohorts. While some public TCRs were present in many individuals, most TCR sequences turned up only very rarely across donors. In a later analysis, TCRs clustered in the first cohort were found to also tend to co-occur in the 120 or so validation repertoires, with over 90% of cluster scores above 0. In the study, approximately 160 TCR beta chains were listed as associated with cytomegalovirus. The authors suggested that the approach could potentially be extended to other disease states and immunological phenotypes.

A remark on this clone: Its antigen target is currently unknown. Base qualities are missing; no much larger clone stands one base away.

Receptor amplification or capture employed the immunoSEQ multiplex PCR assay. The authors' analysis ran thus. A statistical classification framework was developed to diagnose cytomegalovirus status using the catalog of TCR beta chain sequences. Held by TCRdb, this immuneACCESS table contains in-frame sequences only and omits some clones. Under half of the omission traces to an unresolved V gene where checked; the cause of the rest is unknown. V and J calls and clone size come straight from that table; D and trimming were deduced from the DNA. This sample is represented by fewer than 120,000 clones; 88% of them were singletons. Together, the top ten hold over 1.1% of the sample. Separate from the approximately 670-subject first cohort, the validation cohort of roughly 120 subjects was the group to which the donors belonged. V sheds 3 bases and J sheds 2 bases, leaving 17 bases between their ends. Counted from cysteine to phenylalanine, this CDR3 has 17 amino acids. Left in the record is the CDR3 DNA by itself, 51 bases read in frame from the first base. The germline V gene (reference sequence) specifies WNHNN as CDR1 and SYGVQD as CDR2.

This receptor chain uses TRBV10-1 and TRBJ2-1, with TRBD2 perhaps the D gene, on 5 matching bases. This TCR was sampled from a woman in her 30s in good health and CMV-seropositive. Sequencing was done on a sample of PBMCs. The encoded CDR3 is CASSDARLGGPYNEQFF. The sequenced DNA: TGCGCCAGCAGTGATGCCCGGCTTGGCGGGCCCTACAATGAGCAGTTCTTC.